The present TCR beta chain was sequenced within a study of T cell changes during pregnancy in multiple sclerosis. Clones were sequenced by immunoSEQ multiplex PCR, and TCRdb holds only the in-frame ones, with some missing. Among over 45,000 clones listed, about 88% were seen once. Trimming removed 8 bases from V and 10 bases from J; junction bases left unmatched: 7. Germline CDR1 reads MNHEY; CDR2 reads SMNVEV (reference sequence). This CDR3 is built from 13 residues. This clone has just one count. The sequencing here drew on CD4+ T cells from peripheral blood mononuclear cells, taken in the third trimester of pregnancy. The chain has TRBV27 and TRBJ1-6, with TRBD1 matching 8 bases. The TCR comes from a female donor with multiple sclerosis, enrolled in a pregnancy study. The CDR3 bases are TGTGCCAGCTGGACAGGGTTATGGTCACCCCTCCACTTT. Translated, it gives CASWTGLWSPLHF.